Listed below are T cell receptor beta chains from one sample, sequenced in a study of human T cells and chemical hapten exposure. MiXCR was run by TCRdb on the RACE reads, yielding one entry per CDR3 protein. Among around 100,000 distinct CDR3 sequences listed, less than 14% were seen once. The sample here was whole blood, taken in connection with sensitization to the hapten diphenylcyclopropenone (DPC). Source of these receptors: an older woman with alopecia areata. Some clones in this sample may be carry-over from other donors' samples. CDR3s include the opening cysteine and the closing phenylalanine or tryptophan. The D gene is left open where the match is weak. Not every row has a clone size; where given, it reads once, few, many or a size class.

clone_size,j_call,d_call,v_call,cdr3_nt,cdr3_aa
NA,TRBJ1-3,NA,TRBV4-1,TGCGCCAGCAGCCAAGGACAGGTCTTTTTCTCTGGAAACACCATATATTTT,CASSQGQVFFSGNTIYF
many,TRBJ2-1,NA,TRBV29-1,TGCAGCGTTGTCAGCGTAGGGGCTAATGAGCAGTTCTTC,CSVVSVGANEQFF
few,TRBJ2-5,TRBD2,TRBV14,TGTGCCAGCAGCCAAGGGCTGGTCAGAACTAGCGCGGGAGAGACCCAGTACTTC,CASSQGLVRTSAGETQYF
many,TRBJ1-5,TRBD1,TRBV19,TGTGCCAGTAGTATACAGGGGGGATCTAGCAATCAGCCCCAGCATTTT,CASSIQGGSSNQPQHF
few,TRBJ2-5,NA,TRBV5-1,TGCGCCAGCAGCTTGGCCGGACTAAACCAAGAGACCCAGTACTTC,CASSLAGLNQETQYF
many,TRBJ1-6,TRBD1,TRBV10-3,TGTGCCATCGCAGAAAGGGGGGACAGGGGCGGTTCACCCCTCCACTTT,CAIAERGDRGGSPLHF
many,TRBJ1-3,NA,TRBV7-2,TGTGCCAGCAGCCGTAACAGGGCTGGAAACACCATATATTTT,CASSRNRAGNTIYF
many,TRBJ1-6,NA,TRBV30,TGTGCCTGGAGGACCGGAGACTATAATTCACCCCTCCACTTT,CAWRTGDYNSPLHF
many,TRBJ1-1,NA,TRBV6-2/TRBV6-3,TGTGCCAGCAGTTTCCGGAGGAGGATTAACACTGAAGCTTTCTTT,CASSFRRRINTEAFF
many,TRBJ2-3,NA,TRBV29-1,TGCAGCGTGGGGGGGCGGACAGATACGCAGTATTTT,CSVGGRTDTQYF
NA,TRBJ1-2,NA,TRBV20-1,TGCAGTGCTAGAGGGGGGGGTAGCTATGGCTACACCTTC,CSARGGGSYGYTF